This entry features one T cell receptor beta chain sequence. Its antigen is unknown. Germline loops: CDR1 DFQATT, CDR2 SNEGSKA (reference sequence). The CDR3 covers 15 residues. The entry originates in a study of CD8 T cells in ankylosing spondylitis. Findings and caveats of the study: Matched ankylosing spondylitis synovial fluid reportedly showed significant enrichment of disease-linked clones.

For TCR beta, libraries came from quantitative 5'-RACE with molecular barcodes. TCRdb ran MiXCR on the 5' RACE reads and lists one entry per CDR3 protein. The sample holds fewer than 130,000 distinct CDR3 sequences, under 30% seen once. The TCR originated in a male donor with ankylosing spondylitis. Sequencing was performed on synovial fluid, either unsorted or a sorted T cell fraction (not recorded which). The chain combines TRBV20-1 with TRBJ2-1, with 15 bases aligning to TRBD2. As DNA, the CDR3 is TGCAGCGGACTAGCGGGAGGGTGGTCCTACAATGAGCAGTTCTTC. Its translation is CSGLAGGWSYNEQFF.